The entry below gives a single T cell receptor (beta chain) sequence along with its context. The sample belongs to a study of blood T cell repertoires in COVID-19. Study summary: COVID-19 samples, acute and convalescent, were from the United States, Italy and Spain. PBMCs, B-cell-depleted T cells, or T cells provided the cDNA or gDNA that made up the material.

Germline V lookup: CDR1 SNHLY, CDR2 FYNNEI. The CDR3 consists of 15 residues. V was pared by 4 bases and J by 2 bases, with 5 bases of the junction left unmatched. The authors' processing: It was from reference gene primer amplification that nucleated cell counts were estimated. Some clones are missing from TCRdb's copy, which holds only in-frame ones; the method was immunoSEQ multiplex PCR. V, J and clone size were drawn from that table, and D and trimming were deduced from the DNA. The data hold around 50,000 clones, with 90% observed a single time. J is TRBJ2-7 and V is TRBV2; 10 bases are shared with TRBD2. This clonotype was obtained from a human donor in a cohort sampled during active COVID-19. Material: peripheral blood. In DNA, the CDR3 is TGTGCCAGCAGTGTTATAGCGGGAGGCCCCTACGAGCAGTACTTC. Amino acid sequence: CASSVIAGGPYEQYF.